The present T cell receptor beta chain was sequenced within a study of blood T cell repertoires in COVID-19. Study-level information: Sites in the United States, Italy and Spain provided acute and convalescent COVID-19 samples.

Assay used: immunoSEQ multiplex PCR; TCRdb lists only in-frame clones, some missing. Among roughly 86,000 clones listed, around four fifths were seen once. The germline V gene encodes CDR1 MGHRA and CDR2 YSYEKL. This CDR3 spans 18 amino acids. Trimming left V 0 bases short and J 0 bases short, with 15 bases between. Sequencing used peripheral blood. The V call is TRBV4-1, the J call TRBJ1-3, with D perhaps matching TRBD1 (6 bases). The receptor comes from a woman aged 70-85 years with acute or convalescent COVID-19. CDR3 DNA: TGCGCCAGCAGCCAAGAAATTGAGGGGGTTAGCTCTGGAAACACCATATATTTT. It encodes CASSQEIEGVSSGNTIYF.